Following are 20 T cell receptor beta chains from one sample sequenced in a study of blood T cells in healthy people across ages. The second PCR ran about 7 to 12 cycles with a sample-barcoded 5' primer and J-beta primers. Via MiXCR, TCRdb re-called the 5' RACE reads, giving one row per CDR3 protein. The table has 700,000 or so distinct CDR3 sequences, 40% to 45% seen once. Sequenced: blood. These receptors all come from a man of 80 years or more in good health.

The chain combines TRBV5-6 with TRBJ1-2, with a tentative D call TRBD1 (5 bases). The CDR3 is made up of 13 amino acids. The ends were cut back, 3 bases at V and 8 bases at J, with 14 bases in the middle. CDR1 is SGHDT and CDR2 is YYEEEE in the germline V gene. CDR3 sequence: CASSSPGYRGYTF. The CDR3 nucleotides read TGTGCCAGCAGCTCTCCAGGGTATCGCGGCTACACCTTC.

This clonotype has only a few counts. The chain joins TRBV3-1 to TRBJ2-4, with D possibly being TRBD1 (6 bases). This CDR3 has 15 amino acids. Trimming removed 3 bases at V and 0 bases at J, with 9 bases between. Germline CDR1 LGHDT, CDR2 YNNKEL (reference sequence). The CDR3 here is CASSQGHLAKNIQYF. The DNA of the CDR3 is TGTGCCAGCAGCCAGGGACACCTAGCCAAAAACATTCAGTACTTC.

The rearrangement joins TRBV6-2 or TRBV6-3 to TRBJ2-3; D remains ambiguous. This CDR3 is 13 amino acids long. The V and J ends lost 5 bases and 2 bases respectively, with 8 bases between them. In germline, CDR1 is MNHEY, CDR2 SVGEGT. This CDR3 reads CASSDLNTDTQYF. The CDR3 nucleotides are TGTGCCAGCAGTGACCTGAACACAGATACGCAGTATTTT.

V is TRBV5-4 and J is TRBJ2-3; D is undetermined. Trimming left V 4 bases short and J 0 bases short, with 12 bases between. The CDR3 consists of 15 residues. CDR1 is SGHNT, CDR2 YYREEE, per germline (reference sequence). The CDR3 region has the DNA TGTGCCAGCAGCCCACTCGTTGTTAGCACAGATACGCAGTATTTT. Translation: CASSPLVVSTDTQYF.

In its sample, this clonotype was seen a few times. The chain combines TRBV6-5 with TRBJ1-5, with D possibly TRBD1 on 5 matching bases. The CDR3 sequence is 16 residues long. The germline gives CDR1 MNHEY, CDR2 SVGAGI. V lost 6 bases, J lost 5 bases, and 20 bases lay in between. The CDR3 DNA reads TGTGCCAGCAGCTCAACTCAACCGGGACCCTATCAGCCCCAGCATTTT. As protein: CASSSTQPGPYQPQHF.

The chain's CDR3 is CASSLVGGAENEQFF. The CDR3 DNA is TGTGCCAGCAGCTTGGTCGGGGGGGCCGAAAATGAGCAGTTCTTC. J is TRBJ2-1 and V is TRBV11-2, with 8 positions matching TRBD2. The CDR3 consists of 15 residues. J was trimmed by 7 bases and V by 3 bases; bases with no gene match: 8. Germline V CDR1 and CDR2: SGHAT, FQNNGV.

Only a few counts were recorded for this clonotype. The chain combines TRBV6-2 or TRBV6-3 with TRBJ2-3, with a weak D call TRBD1 (6 bases). V was trimmed by 2 bases and J by 10 bases, leaving 16 bases between them. Germline values: CDR1 MNHEY, CDR2 SVGEGT. This CDR3 spans 14 amino acids. CDR3 DNA: TGTGCCAGCAGTTACCGGACAAAGGGGGATGCGCAGTATTTT. Residues: CASSYRTKGDAQYF.

This rearrangement joins TRBV11-3 to TRBJ2-3, with 8 bases matching TRBD2. Germline V lookup: CDR1 SGHNT, CDR2 YENEEA. The CDR3 totals 15 residues. J was trimmed by 0 bases and V by 5 bases; bases with no gene match: 4. CDR3 sequence: CASSPRTSSTDTQYF. The CDR3 DNA sequence: TGTGCCAGCAGCCCCCGGACTAGCAGCACAGATACGCAGTATTTT.

The V and J genes are TRBV20-1 and TRBJ2-5; possibly TRBD1 or TRBD2 for D (5 bases each). This CDR3 is 14 amino acids long. The germline V gene encodes CDR1 DFQATT and CDR2 SNEGSKA (reference sequence). V lost 3 bases to trimming and J lost 2 bases, with 13 bases between them. The CDR3 coding sequence is TGCAGTGCTAGCTCTTTTGGGGGTCAAGAGACCCAGTACTTC. Its protein is CSASSFGGQETQYF.

The chain recombines TRBV5-1 with TRBJ2-2; unclear D gene. The germline V and J ends were trimmed by 4 bases and 4 bases, with 14 bases remaining between them. Germline lookup yields CDR1 SGHRS and CDR2 YFSETQ. CDR3 length: 15 amino acids. CDR3 nucleotide sequence: TGCGCCAGCAGCGCCAGGCACGCCGCCACCGGGGAGCTGTTTTTT. Its protein product is CASSARHAATGELFF.

Concerning this clonotype itself: A much larger clone differs by one base, so this may be a read error. The chain has TRBV7-2 and TRBJ1-2; the match to TRBD1 covers 11 bases. This CDR3 is 14 amino acids long. CDR1 SGHTA and CDR2 FQGNSA come from the germline V gene. V lost 7 bases and J lost 6; bases outside the gene matches: 7. CDR3 sequence reads: CASIIGQGADGYTF. The CDR3 DNA reads as TGTGCCAGCATCATTGGACAGGGGGCTGATGGCTACACCTTC. The complete variable domain, with remaining parts taken from reference TRBV7-2 and TRBJ1-2, reads GAGVSQSPSNKVTEKGKDVELRCDPISGHTALYWYRQSLGQGLEFLIYFQGNSAPDKSGLPSDRFSAERTGGSVSTLTIQRTQQEDSAVYLCASIIGQGADGYTFGSGTRLTVV.

Concerning this clonotype itself: This may come from a read error, since a much larger clone is one base off. The genes are TRBV15 and TRBJ2-7, with 8 nucleotides matching TRBD2. Trimming took 0 bases from V and 5 from J; bases not matched to a gene: 12. The CDR3 is 17 residues long. CDR1 is LNHNV, CDR2 YYDKDF, per germline (reference sequence). CDR3 in amino acids: CATSRDRGGSRSDEQYF. Written as DNA, the CDR3 is TGTGCCACCAGCAGAGATCGGGGGGGAAGTCGGTCCGACGAGCAGTACTTC.

This clonotype was observed a handful of times. The chain carries TRBV5-6 and TRBJ2-1, with 13 bases lining up with TRBD2. CDR3 length equals 16 residues. Trimming took 4 bases from V and 7 from J; bases not matched to a gene: 8. Germline V gene data show CDR1 as SGHDT and CDR2 as YYEEEE. CDR3 amino acids: CASSLRTSGRLNEQFF. Written as DNA, the CDR3 is TGTGCCAGCAGCCTAAGGACTAGCGGGAGACTAAATGAGCAGTTCTTC. The variable domain in full, with the rest retrieved from reference TRBV5-6 and TRBJ2-1, is DAGVTQSPTHLIKTRGQQVTLRCSPKSGHDTVSWYQQALGQGPQFIFQYYEEEERQRGNFPDRFSGHQFPNYSSELNVNALLLGDSALYLCASSLRTSGRLNEQFFGPGTRLTVL.

This chain links TRBV5-1 with TRBJ1-2; no clear D gene. Germline CDR1 is SGHRS and CDR2 is YFSETQ. Trimming took 0 bases from V and 6 from J, leaving 15 bases between them. CDR3 length: 15 amino acids. The CDR3 bases are TGCGCCAGCAGCTTGGAGCCTCTCAAGCGGGATGGCTACACCTTC. It encodes CASSLEPLKRDGYTF.

This clonotype came up a few times. The CDR3 DNA reads as TGTGCCAGCAGTCCCCCCCGCGGGCTAGCGGGGAAAGAGACCCAGTACTTC. Its translation: CASSPPRGLAGKETQYF. The chain employs TRBV12-3 or TRBV12-4 and TRBJ2-5; 9 positions match TRBD2. V was clipped by 5 bases and J by 3 bases; unmatched bases: 13. CDR3 length: 17 residues.

The rearrangement uses TRBV5-6 and TRBJ2-4, with D uncertain. Trimming cost V 0 bases and J 4 bases, with 11 bases left between them. The CDR3 runs to 15 residues. Germline V lookup: CDR1 SGHDT, CDR2 YYEEEE. The CDR3 loop reads CASSLVAGPKNIQYF. CDR3 bases: TGTGCCAGCAGCTTGGTCGCCGGACCGAAAAACATTCAGTACTTC.

Notes on this clonotype: One end of the junction fails to match germline, which may point to a read error. The CDR3 region is CASPTPSAGSNQPQHF. The CDR3 bases are TGTGCCAGTCCTACACCCTCGGCAGGTAGCAATCAGCCTCAGCATTTT. The chain couples TRBV12-3 or TRBV12-4 to TRBJ1-5; no reliable D call. The CDR3 has 16 residues.

This clonotype was seen only a few times. The CDR3 DNA sequence: TGTGCCAGCTCCCGCGAGGCTGGGTACAATGAGCAGTTCTTC. Its translation is CASSREAGYNEQFF. The chain uses TRBV18 and TRBJ2-1; D is unresolved. Germline CDR1 reads KGHSH; CDR2 reads LQKENI. The CDR3 runs to 14 residues. V dropped 6 bases and J dropped 4 bases, with 13 bases sitting between them.

V is TRBV5-1 and J is TRBJ2-5; the D gene is possibly TRBD1 (5 bases). The ends were cut back, 5 bases at V and 11 bases at J, with 25 bases in the middle. This CDR3 has 15 amino acids. Germline values: CDR1 SGHRS, CDR2 YFSETQ. The chain's CDR3 is CASRGRQSNYNEQYF. CDR3 in DNA: TGCGCCAGCAGGGGCCGACAGTCTAACTACAATGAGCAGTACTTC. The whole variable domain, remainder taken from reference TRBV5-1 and TRBJ2-5, is KAGVTQTPRYLIKTRGQQVTLSCSPISGHRSVSWYQQTPGQGLQFLFEYFSETQRNKGNFPGRFSGRQFSNSRSEMNVSTLELGDSALYLCASRGRQSNYNEQYFGPGTRLLVL.

With regard to this clonotype: The junction and the germline gene differ at one end; a read error may be behind it. V is TRBV10-3 and J is TRBJ2-1, with D maybe TRBD2 (7 bases). From germline, CDR1 is ENHRY and CDR2 SYGVKD. The CDR3 is 13 amino acids. The CDR3 DNA is TGTGCCTCCGGCGGGGGCTCCTACAGTGAGCAGTTCTTC. Its translation is CASGGGSYSEQFF.